What follows describes a single TCR beta chain. The antigen is undetermined. The data were taken from a study of CD8+ T cells in alopecia areata. Study-wide points: Scalp specimens additionally yield sequences from normal skin's resident alphabeta T cells. Scalp and blood samples kept many expanded lesional clones throughout tofacitinib.

Treatment here: oral pan-JAK inhibitor, 5-10 mg twice daily. The CDR3 sequence is 15 residues long. Trimming took 2 bases from V and 2 from J; bases not matched to a gene: 4. CDR1 and CDR2 from the germline V gene are SGDLS and YYNGEE. Extracted from the samples, RNA was reverse transcribed into cDNA to serve as the sequencing template. Only in-frame clones appear in the TCRdb table, and some are missing; sequencing was by immunoSEQ multiplex PCR. The sample carries over 100,000 clones, 50% to 75% recorded once. This material consisted of CD8+ T cells sorted from blood, taken at week 24, from a patient treated with tofacitinib. The sequence came from a human donor with alopecia areata. The chain recombines TRBV9 with TRBJ2-7; 10 bases match TRBD1. The chain's CDR3 is CASSVGTGETYEQYF. The CDR3 bases are TGTGCCAGCAGCGTCGGGACAGGGGAGACCTACGAGCAGTACTTC. The entire variable domain, with the rest obtained from reference TRBV9 and TRBJ2-7, is as follows: DSGVTQTPKHLITATGQRVTLRCSPRSGDLSVYWYQQSLDQGLQFLIQYYNGEERAKGNILERFSAQQFPDLHSELNLSSLELGDSALYFCASSVGTGETYEQYFGPGTRLTVT.